Below, 28 T cell receptor beta chains from the same sample are listed, as sequenced in a study of blood T cell repertoires in COVID-19. Measured with immunoSEQ multiplex PCR; TCRdb has only the in-frame clones, and not every one. The sample has 150,000 to 200,000 clones; roughly 89% are singletons. The sample taken for sequencing was peripheral blood. These receptors were taken from a man aged 45-65 years with acute or convalescent COVID-19.

In its sample, this clone was seen once. The rearrangement joins TRBV7-2 to TRBJ2-6; D call uncertain. Trimming removed 1 base from V and 0 bases from J, with 4 bases in between. Germline V gene sequence: CDR1 SGHTA, CDR2 FQGNSA. The CDR3 loop spans 15 amino acids. DNA for the CDR3: TGTGCCAGCAGCTTAGACTTCTCTGGGGCCAACGTCCTGACTTTC. Translating gives CASSLDFSGANVLTF.

V and J are TRBV6-6 and TRBJ2-3; D call uncertain. Trimming shortened V by 0 bases and J by 2 bases, and 9 bases separated the two germline ends. The CDR3 is 15 amino acids. Germline V gives CDR1 MNHNY, CDR2 SVGAGI (reference sequence). The CDR3 region is CASSYSESDTDTQYF. Here the CDR3 DNA reads TGTGCCAGCAGTTACTCGGAGTCAGACACAGATACGCAGTATTTT.

The chain recombines TRBV7-6 with TRBJ2-1; 14 bases agree with TRBD2. Trimming at V came to 0 bases and at J to 1 base, leaving 5 bases not matched to a gene. This CDR3 region has 19 residues. Per germline, CDR1 SGHVS and CDR2 FNYEAQ. The CDR3 sequence: CASSLAGTSGSGSYNEQFF. CDR3 coding DNA: TGTGCCAGCAGCTTAGCCGGGACTAGCGGGAGTGGTTCCTACAATGAGCAGTTCTTC.

The rearrangement joins TRBV10-3 to TRBJ2-6; 8 bases are shared with TRBD2. The CDR3 runs to 18 residues. Germline V gene lookup returns CDR1 ENHRY and CDR2 SYGVKD. With V trimmed by 8 bases and J by 0 bases, 12 bases remained unmatched. This CDR3 is CAIGLARAIISGANVLTF. The CDR3 DNA is TGTGCCATCGGACTAGCTCGAGCCATAATCTCTGGGGCCAACGTCCTGACTTTC.

This clone came up a few times. V and J are TRBV18 and TRBJ2-2; the D gene is possibly TRBD1 (5 bases). Trimming took off 0 bases at V and 3 bases at J, with 11 bases between the two ends. Germline lookup yields CDR1 KGHSH and CDR2 LQKENI. This CDR3 comprises 16 residues. The CDR3 spells CASSPPLRRDTGELFF. The CDR3, as DNA: TGTGCCAGCTCACCACCTCTTCGCAGGGACACCGGGGAGCTGTTTTTT.

This sequence joins TRBV9 and TRBJ2-1, with 11 bases aligning to TRBD2. With V trimmed by 1 base and J by 12 bases, 12 bases remained unmatched. Looked up from germline, CDR1 is SGDLS and CDR2 is YYNGEE. The CDR3 has 16 amino acids. DNA for the CDR3: TGTGCCAGCAGCGTACCCCTAGCGGGGGGCCCGACAGTGCAGTTCTTC. This encodes CASSVPLAGGPTVQFF.

The chain carries TRBV19 and TRBJ1-1; TRBD1 agrees at 10 bases. The CDR3 has 15 amino acids. Germline-derived CDR1 and CDR2 are LNHDA and SQIVND (reference sequence). The V segment lost 8 bases and the J segment 3 bases; nucleotides outside the gene matches: 9. CDR3 region: CASAGEGQGYTEAFF. In DNA form, the CDR3 reads TGTGCCAGTGCCGGGGAGGGACAGGGGTACACTGAAGCTTTCTTT.

The gene calls are TRBV6-2 or TRBV6-3 and TRBJ2-1, with 9 nucleotides matching TRBD1. Per germline, CDR1 MNHEY and CDR2 SVGEGT. This CDR3 region has 16 residues. J was trimmed by 6 bases and V by 6 bases; bases with no gene match: 12. The chain's CDR3 is CASSPRWTGAGNEQFF. DNA for the CDR3: TGTGCCAGCAGCCCCCGATGGACAGGGGCGGGCAATGAGCAGTTCTTC.

The chain links TRBV11-2 to TRBJ2-1; 9 bases map to TRBD2. The CDR3 covers 16 residues. The germline V gene has CDR1 SGHAT and CDR2 FQNNGV. The V and J ends lost 5 bases and 0 bases, in that order; junction bases with no gene match: 5. For the CDR3, the DNA is TGTGCCAGCAGCCCCCCTAGCGGGGCCTCCTACAATGAGCAGTTCTTC. Translated: CASSPPSGASYNEQFF. Full variable domain (rest looked up from reference TRBV11-2 and TRBJ2-1): EAGVAQSPRYKIIEKRQSVAFWCNPISGHATLYWYQQILGQGPKLLIQFQNNGVVDDSQLPKDRFSAERLKGVDSTLKIQPAKLEDSAVYLCASSPPSGASYNEQFFGPGTRLTVL.

The chain is built from TRBV7-3 and TRBJ1-1, with D tentatively TRBD1 (5 bases). CDR3 length: 14 amino acids. From germline, CDR1 is SGHTA and CDR2 FQGTGA. Between the trimmed V and J ends, which lost 4 bases and 4 bases, there was a span of 13 bases. For the CDR3, the DNA is TGTGCCAGCAGCTCTAACGGCGGGGGCACTGAAGCTTTCTTT. Translated: CASSSNGGGTEAFF.

This clone has only a few counts. The rearrangement uses TRBV27 and TRBJ1-4; 7 bases map to TRBD1. The CDR3 consists of 14 residues. Losses at the gene ends were 7 bases for V and 3 bases for J; bases not matched to a gene: 5. The germline V gene encodes CDR1 MNHEY and CDR2 SMNVEV (reference sequence). This CDR3 reads CASTRTGSNEKLFF. Here the CDR3 DNA reads TGTGCCAGCACCCGGACAGGCTCTAATGAAAAACTGTTTTTT.

The chain links TRBV9 to TRBJ2-2; 10 nucleotides align to TRBD2. CDR1 is SGDLS and CDR2 is YYNGEE in the germline V gene. Trimming took 5 bases from V and 4 from J; bases not matched to a gene: 5. The CDR3 is made up of 15 amino acids. The CDR3 coding sequence is TGTGCCAGCAGTCCTAGCGGGAGTGGCACCGGGGAGCTGTTTTTT. Residues: CASSPSGSGTGELFF.

This chain links TRBV28 with TRBJ1-4, with a tentative D call TRBD1 (6 bases). The CDR3 has 14 residues. Germline V lookup: CDR1 MDHEN, CDR2 SYDVKM. V was shortened by 6 bases and J by 12 bases, with 20 bases between the two germline ends. This chain's CDR3 is CASRAGGSYWELFF. For the CDR3, the DNA is TGTGCCAGCAGAGCGGGGGGCAGTTACTGGGAACTGTTTTTT.

This clone appeared a single time. V is TRBV6-5 and J is TRBJ1-2; a possible D gene is TRBD1 (5 bases). Germline V gene lookup returns CDR1 MNHEY and CDR2 SVGAGI. Deletions cut 6 bases from V and 3 bases from J, with 17 bases between. This CDR3 region has 15 residues. The CDR3 sequence: CASRRTQNVDYGYTF. The CDR3 region has the DNA TGTGCCAGCAGGCGGACACAAAATGTGGACTATGGCTACACCTTC.

The V call is TRBV18, the J call TRBJ2-7, with D maybe TRBD2 (5 bases). CDR1 and CDR2 from the germline V gene are KGHSH and LQKENI. The V end was cut by 6 bases, the J end by 3 bases, with 21 bases between. The CDR3 totals 16 residues. CDR3 sequence: CASSPYPPIDYYEQYF. For the CDR3, the DNA is TGTGCCAGCTCCCCATACCCGCCAATCGACTACTACGAGCAGTACTTC. Full variable domain (outside the CDR3, taken from reference TRBV18 and TRBJ2-7): NAGVMQNPRHLVRRRGQEARLRCSPMKGHSHVYWYRQLPEEGLKFMVYLQKENIIDESGMPKERFSAEFPKEGPSILRIQQVVRGDSAAYFCASSPYPPIDYYEQYFGPGTRLTVT.

V usage is TRBV20-1 and J usage is TRBJ1-2; D possibly corresponds to TRBD1 (6 bases). This CDR3 is built from 13 residues. From germline, CDR1 is DFQATT and CDR2 SNEGSKA (reference sequence). V was cut by 3 bases and J by 4 bases, with 12 bases left in between. CDR3 bases: TGCAGTGCTAGTACACAGGGTGGCTATGGCTACACCTTC. This sequence encodes CSASTQGGYGYTF.

The chain combines TRBV7-9 with TRBJ1-6; D is unclear. This CDR3 contains 14 residues. The V end was cut by 3 bases, the J end by 6 bases, with 9 bases between. CDR1 and CDR2 (germline): SEHNR, FQNEAQ (reference sequence). The CDR3 loop reads CASSFGRFNSPLHF. For the CDR3, the DNA is TGTGCCAGCAGCTTTGGCAGATTTAATTCACCCCTCCACTTT.

V gene TRBV3-1 (or the pseudogene TRBV3-2) combines with J gene TRBJ1-6; 8 nucleotides agree with TRBD1. Germline CDR1 LGHDT, CDR2 YNNKEL (reference sequence). The CDR3 spans 15 residues. Unmatched junction bases numbered 6, after V lost 4 bases and J lost 7 bases. The CDR3 nucleotides read TGTGCCAGCAGCCCCTTCGGACAGGGAAATTCACCCCTCCACTTT. Translation gives CASSPFGQGNSPLHF.

J is TRBJ2-4 and V is TRBV5-1, with 9 bases lining up with TRBD1. The V and J ends lost 0 bases and 8 bases, in that order; junction bases with no gene match: 3. Germline CDR1 and CDR2: SGHRS and YFSETQ. The CDR3 spans 14 residues. The chain's CDR3 is CASSLGQGVDIQYF. The CDR3, as DNA: TGCGCCAGCAGCTTGGGACAGGGGGTAGACATTCAGTACTTC.

The chain uses TRBV7-2 and TRBJ1-1; D gene ambiguous. The V gene's germline CDR1 is SGHTA and CDR2 FQGNSA. V was trimmed by 4 bases and J by 1 base, leaving 16 bases between them. The CDR3 covers 16 residues. CDR3 sequence: CASSYTALEGNTEAFF. CDR3 sequence (DNA): TGTGCCAGCAGCTATACGGCGCTTGAGGGGAACACTGAAGCTTTCTTT.

The chain links TRBV25-1 to TRBJ1-5; D is ambiguous. V was pared by 4 bases and J by 4 bases, with 8 bases between. Germline V lookup: CDR1 MGHDK, CDR2 SYGVNS. This CDR3 contains 13 residues. In DNA, the CDR3 is TGTGCCAGCAGTGTGGGCGGGAATCAGCCCCAGCATTTT. Its protein product is CASSVGGNQPQHF.

V and J are TRBV10-3 and TRBJ2-1, with D possibly TRBD1 on 6 matching bases. Trimming removed 1 base from V and 10 bases from J, with 14 bases in between. The germline gives CDR1 ENHRY, CDR2 SYGVKD. The CDR3 loop spans 14 amino acids. The CDR3 is CAISELRGQREQFF. CDR3 sequence (DNA): TGTGCCATCAGTGAGTTGAGGGGACAACGGGAGCAGTTCTTC.

This clone was observed a handful of times. J is TRBJ1-6 and V is TRBV27, with TRBD1 matching 7 bases. CDR1 is MNHEY, CDR2 SMNVEV, per germline (reference sequence). The CDR3 is 19 amino acids. Unmatched junction bases numbered 12, after V lost 4 bases and J lost 0 bases. The CDR3 bases are TGTGCCAGCAGTTCAACTCAGGACAGGAGGAGCTCCTATAATTCACCCCTCCACTTT. Translated, it gives CASSSTQDRRSSYNSPLHF.

The chain recombines TRBV6-5 with TRBJ1-5, with 7 bases matching TRBD1. Germline assignment: CDR1 MNHEY and CDR2 SVGAGI. The CDR3 extends over 13 amino acids. The V segment lost 5 bases and the J segment 6 bases; nucleotides outside the gene matches: 4. The CDR3: CASSRQGGQPQHF. CDR3 coding DNA: TGTGCCAGCAGTCGACAGGGTGGTCAGCCCCAGCATTTT.

A single count supports this clone. This chain uses TRBV27 with TRBJ2-5, with a tentative D call TRBD2 (5 bases). The V end lost 3 bases, the J end lost 1 base, and 12 bases lay between the germline ends. The CDR3 is 15 residues long. CDR1 and CDR2 (germline): MNHEY, SMNVEV (reference sequence). DNA of the CDR3: TGTGCCAGCAGTTTTCTCGGGATCCCCCAAGAGACCCAGTACTTC. Translation gives CASSFLGIPQETQYF.

The gene calls are TRBV10-3 and TRBJ1-6, with 7 bases identical to TRBD1. Germline assignment: CDR1 ENHRY and CDR2 SYGVKD. V shed 2 bases, J shed 9 bases, and the junction held 10 bases outside the gene matches. This CDR3 is built from 16 residues. This CDR3 is CAISEEYRGSISPLHF. CDR3 DNA: TGTGCCATCAGTGAGGAATACAGGGGATCTATTTCACCCCTCCACTTT.

The chain recombines TRBV10-3 with TRBJ2-7; TRBD2 aligns across 15 bases. V lost 10 bases to trimming and J lost 4 bases; unmatched junction nucleotides: 5. Germline loops: CDR1 ENHRY, CDR2 SYGVKD. The CDR3 totals 14 residues. For the CDR3, the DNA is TGTGCCACCGGGGGACTAGCGGGAGGTTACGAGCAGTACTTC. The encoded protein is CATGGLAGGYEQYF.

V and J are TRBV5-1 and TRBJ2-1; D not certain. The V end was cut by 1 base, the J end by 5 bases, with 16 bases between. The V gene's germline CDR1 is SGHRS and CDR2 YFSETQ. The length of the CDR3 is 16 residues. The CDR3 loop reads CASSLRVIQRHNEQFF. In DNA form, the CDR3 reads TGCGCCAGCAGCTTGCGGGTTATCCAGAGGCACAATGAGCAGTTCTTC.